Here is one T cell receptor (beta chain) with its context. Its target is unknown. The sample is drawn from a study of cytomegalovirus exposure and HLA in healthy donors. Turning to the study itself: A data release that came early held some 84 million unique TCRs from HLA-typed donors.

General study results and limits: Data from an earlier analysis indicated that most TCR beta V segments were productive either about 87% or about 30% of the time. In vitro experiments confirmed that a few CMV-associated chains were specific for CMV antigens.

Researchers ran the PCR with 60 Vbeta and 13 Jbeta primers. TCRdb keeps only in-frame clones here, not all; method: immunoSEQ multiplex PCR. This sample carries 130,000 or so clones, 60% to 85% of them seen once, and the ten largest clones take about 3.4%. Sequencing was done on a sample of PBMCs. This receptor was identified in a man aged 25-40 years in good health and CMV-seronegative.

The CDR3 protein is CASSQDLGLAGGISSYNEQFF. The CDR3 region has the DNA TGTGCCAGCAGCCAAGATCTCGGCCTAGCGGGAGGCATTAGCTCCTACAATGAGCAGTTCTTC. V and J are TRBV4-2 and TRBJ2-1, with TRBD2 matching 11 bases. CDR1 LGHNA and CDR2 YNFKEQ come from the germline V gene. The CDR3 is 21 residues long. Unmatched junction bases numbered 13, after V lost 0 bases and J lost 0 bases.